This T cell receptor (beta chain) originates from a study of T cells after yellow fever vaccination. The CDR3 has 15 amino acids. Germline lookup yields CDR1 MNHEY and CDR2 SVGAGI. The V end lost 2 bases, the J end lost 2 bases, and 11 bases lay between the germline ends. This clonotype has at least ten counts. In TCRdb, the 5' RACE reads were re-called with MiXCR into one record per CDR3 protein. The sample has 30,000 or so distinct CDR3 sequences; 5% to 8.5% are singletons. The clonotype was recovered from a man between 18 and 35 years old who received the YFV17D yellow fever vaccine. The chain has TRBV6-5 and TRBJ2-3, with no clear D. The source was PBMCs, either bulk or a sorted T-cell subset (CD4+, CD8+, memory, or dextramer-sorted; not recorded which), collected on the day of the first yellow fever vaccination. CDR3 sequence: CASSYGRLYTDTQYF. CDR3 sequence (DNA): TGTGCCAGCAGTTACGGTCGACTCTACACAGATACGCAGTATTTT.